The clone carrying this T cell receptor beta chain appeared a few times. Its antigen remains unknown. This specimen comes from a study of shared clonotypes between healthy human individuals. Study summary: The donor group consisted of two women and three men, aged 18 to 49.

Trimming stripped 1 base from V and 0 bases from J, with 11 bases between. CDR1 and CDR2 from the germline V gene are SGHDT and YYEEEE. This CDR3 has 16 residues. Naive CD8 cells, CD45RO-negative and positively selected for CCR7, excluded terminally differentiated effector memory CD45RA+ cells. Recent acute infections and vaccinations were absent in the healthy HIV-negative adult donors. Sequencing was performed with immunoSEQ multiplex PCR; in TCRdb, only in-frame clones are kept and a portion is missing. The sample lists hundreds of thousands of clones; nearly 97% were seen once. Study conclusions and caveats: Four donors held around 5% of naive CD4 clonotypes in common. Some clonotypes were shared by all four sorted-subset donors, while others were not shared. The non-shared ones had lower generation probabilities than the shared ones.

V and J are TRBV5-6 and TRBJ1-5; D gene uncertain. This TCR derives from a woman in her 30s in good health. Sample: naive CD8+ T cells sorted from blood. Here the CDR3 DNA reads TGTGCCAGCAGCTTGCAGTCCGGCTATAGCAATCAGCCCCAGCATTTT. This sequence encodes CASSLQSGYSNQPQHF.